These 12 T cell receptor beta chains share one sample of origin, sequenced in a study of neoadjuvant nivolumab and ipilimumab in lung cancer. The method was immunoSEQ multiplex PCR; TCRdb's version includes in-frame clones alone and lacks a portion of them. The sample consists of some 26,000 clones, approximately 78% of them appearing once. Sequenced material: tumor tissue, taken after neoadjuvant nivolumab, alone or with ipilimumab, at or shortly before surgery. These receptors originate from an adult with non-small cell lung cancer.

The CDR3 protein is CASSSGTEPYEQYF. The DNA for the CDR3 is TGTGCCAGCAGTTCCGGGACTGAACCCTACGAGCAGTACTTC. The J gene is TRBJ2-7, the V gene TRBV6-1; a possible D gene is TRBD2 (6 bases). The CDR3 is 14 residues long. Germline V CDR1 and CDR2: MNHNS, SASEGT. V lost 5 bases and J lost 2, with 13 bases in between.

This clone has a single count. The V call is TRBV10-2, the J call TRBJ2-7, with 14 positions matching TRBD2. Germline V gene data show CDR1 as WSHSY and CDR2 as SAAADI. This CDR3 has 19 amino acids. V lost 3 bases to trimming and J lost 2 bases; unmatched junction nucleotides: 12. CDR3 sequence: CASSESSGLAGVLTYEQYF. The CDR3 bases are TGCGCCAGCAGTGAATCGTCGGGACTAGCGGGAGTGTTAACCTACGAGCAGTACTTC.

This chain links TRBV11-3 with TRBJ2-7; TRBD1 matches 7 bases. The CDR3 consists of 15 residues. Per the germline V gene, CDR1 is SGHNT and CDR2 is YENEEA. V lost 3 bases, J lost 6 bases, and 11 bases stayed unmatched. CDR3 bases: TGTGCCAGCAGCTTGGGGACAGACGTCGCGGGCGAGCAGTACTTC. Translated, it gives CASSLGTDVAGEQYF.

This clone was seen more than once but under ten times. V is TRBV11-3 and J is TRBJ1-4; D unresolved. V was shortened by 5 bases and J by 5 bases, with 18 bases between the two germline ends. This CDR3 region has 16 residues. Germline V gene data show CDR1 as SGHNT and CDR2 as YENEEA. In DNA form, the CDR3 reads TGTGCCAGCAGCACACAAGGCGCGAGGTCAAATGAAAAACTGTTTTTT. Translation: CASSTQGARSNEKLFF.

The J gene is TRBJ1-4, the V gene TRBV25-1; D call uncertain. Germline V gene data show CDR1 as MGHDK and CDR2 as SYGVNS. This CDR3 spans 11 amino acids. V gave up 6 bases and J gave up 7 bases, with 6 bases separating them. The CDR3 DNA sequence: TGTGCCAGCAGGTGGGGTGAAAAACTGTTTTTT. This encodes CASRWGEKLFF.

V gene TRBV2 combines with J gene TRBJ2-7; tentatively, D is TRBD2 (6 bases). The germline V and J ends were trimmed by 4 bases and 6 bases, with 13 bases remaining between them. Germline V gives CDR1 SNHLY, CDR2 FYNNEI. The CDR3 contains 13 residues. The CDR3 protein is CASSGDRGGEQYF. CDR3 nucleotide sequence: TGTGCCAGCAGTGGGGATAGGGGAGGCGAGCAGTACTTC.

This clone appeared a few times. The V and J genes are TRBV6-5 and TRBJ2-7, with 10 bases that match TRBD1. After removal of 1 base from V and 2 bases from J, the junction contained 5 bases not matched to a gene. There are 16 residues in the CDR3. Germline loops: CDR1 MNHEY, CDR2 SVGAGI. The DNA for the CDR3 is TGTGCCAGCAGTTACTTACCCGGGACAGGGGCCTACGAGCAGTACTTC. This sequence encodes CASSYLPGTGAYEQYF.

The chain links TRBV5-1 to TRBJ2-3; D gene ambiguous. V gave up 1 base and J gave up 1 base, with 7 bases separating them. The CDR3 is 14 amino acids. The germline gives CDR1 SGHRS, CDR2 YFSETQ. The CDR3 reads CASSLFPGTDTQYF. In DNA form, the CDR3 reads TGCGCCAGCAGCTTGTTCCCGGGCACAGATACGCAGTATTTT.

The chain recombines TRBV7-8 with TRBJ2-2; D not certain. Per the germline V gene, CDR1 is SGHVS and CDR2 is FQNEAQ. Trimming removed 6 bases from V and 6 bases from J, with 17 bases in between. CDR3 length: 15 amino acids. CDR3 coding DNA: TGTGCCAGCAGGACTTTCAGTCCTCTAGCCGGGGAGCTGTTTTTT. Translated, it gives CASRTFSPLAGELFF.

DNA for the CDR3: TGTGCCATCAGCCGGGACAGTAACTATGGCTACACCTTC. Translating it yields CAISRDSNYGYTF. The V call is TRBV10-3, the J call TRBJ1-2; TRBD1 matches 7 bases. Germline lookup yields CDR1 ENHRY and CDR2 SYGVKD. V lost 6 bases to trimming and J lost 1 base; unmatched junction nucleotides: 2. This CDR3 is 13 amino acids long.

The chain links TRBV5-5 to TRBJ2-5; D assignment may be TRBD1 or TRBD2 (5 bases each). Looked up from germline, CDR1 is SGHKS and CDR2 is YYEKEE (reference sequence). The CDR3 has 12 amino acids. Trimming took off 3 bases at V and 5 bases at J, with 8 bases between the two ends. CDR3 in DNA: TGTGCCAGCAGCTCGGGGACGGAGACCCAGTACTTC. This translates into CASSSGTETQYF.

The chain combines TRBV7-9 with TRBJ2-7, with 7 bases that match TRBD1. CDR1 is SEHNR and CDR2 is FQNEAQ in the germline V gene (reference sequence). The CDR3 covers 15 residues. The trim removed 5 bases at V and 4 bases at J, leaving 11 bases unmatched. CDR3 region: CASSKIGTDRYEQYF. In nucleotides, the CDR3 is TGTGCCAGCAGCAAAATCGGGACAGACCGTTACGAGCAGTACTTC.